This T cell receptor (beta chain) was observed in a study of Graves' ophthalmopathy and Graves' hyperthyroidism. This clonotype was detected many times. V lost 5 bases, J lost 2 bases, and 13 bases stayed unmatched. The CDR3 sequence is 16 residues long. From germline, CDR1 is DFQATT and CDR2 SNEGSKA (reference sequence). Amplification of the TCR beta CDR3 regions used RNA transcripts (as template). Second-round multiplex PCR came after first-round RT-PCR with HTBI primers. One entry per CDR3 protein, called by TCRdb with MiXCR from the multiplex PCR reads. This repertoire shows fewer than 250,000 distinct CDR3 sequences, around 30% found once; its top ten account for 9.1%. Moderate-to-severe activity, with CAS ≥3, NOSPECS ≥4 and duration under 3 months, characterized the donors with ophthalmopathy. Other autoimmune disease, uncontrolled infection, pregnancy and lactation led to exclusion.

This receptor was obtained from a man in his fifties with Graves' ophthalmopathy. This rearrangement joins TRBV20-1 to TRBJ2-7; 9 positions match TRBD2. The specimen sequenced was peripheral blood. CDR3 bases: TGCAGTGCTGAGACATTTGATGGCGGGAGGGCCTACGAGCAGTACTTC. Protein: CSAETFDGGRAYEQYF.